This T cell receptor (beta chain) is drawn from a study of blood T cell repertoires in COVID-19. Participant age was about 18 to 89 years, and participants resided in approximately 24 US areas. Cohorts were determined from participant-reported clinical history. Profiling relied on immunoSEQ multiplex PCR, and the TCRdb table lists in-frame clones only, not all of them. The sample records hundreds of thousands of clones, approximately 79% being singletons. This clonotype was obtained from a man aged 25 to 40 with acute COVID-19. The sequencing input was PBMCs or T cells enriched from blood (not recorded which).

CDR3 sequence reads: CASSFVAGEETQYF. DNA for the CDR3: TGTGCCAGCAGCTTCGTAGCGGGGGAGGAGACCCAGTACTTC. The chain is built from TRBV7-9 and TRBJ2-5; TRBD2 aligns across 9 bases. The germline CDR1 and CDR2 sequences are SEHNR and FQNEAQ (reference sequence). V lost 3 bases to trimming and J lost 5 bases; unmatched junction nucleotides: 4. This CDR3 contains 14 residues.